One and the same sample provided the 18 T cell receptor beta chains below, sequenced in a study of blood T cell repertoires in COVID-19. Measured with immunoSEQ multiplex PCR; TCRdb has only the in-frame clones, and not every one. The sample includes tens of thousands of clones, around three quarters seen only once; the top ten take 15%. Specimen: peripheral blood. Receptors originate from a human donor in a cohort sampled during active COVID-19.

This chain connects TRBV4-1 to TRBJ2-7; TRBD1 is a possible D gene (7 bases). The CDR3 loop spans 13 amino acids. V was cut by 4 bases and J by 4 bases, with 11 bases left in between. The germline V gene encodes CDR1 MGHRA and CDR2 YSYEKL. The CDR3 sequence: CASSRAGGYEQYF. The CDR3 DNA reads TGCGCCAGCAGCCGTGCAGGGGGGTACGAGCAGTACTTC.

DNA of the CDR3: TGCGCCAGCAGCTCGGGACTAGCGTTCCAAGAGACCCAGTACTTC. It yields the protein CASSSGLAFQETQYF. V usage is TRBV5-1 and J usage is TRBJ2-5; 10 positions match TRBD2. There are 15 residues in the CDR3. The trim removed 3 bases at V and 1 base at J, leaving 3 bases unmatched. Germline-derived CDR1 and CDR2 are SGHRS and YFSETQ.

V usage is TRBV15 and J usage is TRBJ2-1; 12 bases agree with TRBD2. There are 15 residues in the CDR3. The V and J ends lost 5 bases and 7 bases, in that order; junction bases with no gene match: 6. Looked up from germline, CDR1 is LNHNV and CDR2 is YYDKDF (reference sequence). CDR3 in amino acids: CATSGGLAGRNEQFF. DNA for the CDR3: TGTGCCACCAGCGGAGGACTAGCGGGAAGGAATGAGCAGTTCTTC.

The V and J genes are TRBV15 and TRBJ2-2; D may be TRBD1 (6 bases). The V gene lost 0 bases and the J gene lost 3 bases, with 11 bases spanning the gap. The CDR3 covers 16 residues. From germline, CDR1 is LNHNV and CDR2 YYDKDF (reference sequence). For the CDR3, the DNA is TGTGCCACCAGCAGAGACCAGGGACAACACACCGGGGAGCTGTTTTTT. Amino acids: CATSRDQGQHTGELFF.

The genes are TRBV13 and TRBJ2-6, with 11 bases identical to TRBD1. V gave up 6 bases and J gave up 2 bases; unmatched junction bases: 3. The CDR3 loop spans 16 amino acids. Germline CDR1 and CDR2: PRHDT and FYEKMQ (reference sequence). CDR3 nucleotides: TGTGCCAGCAGGGGGGACAGGGGGACTGGGGCCAACGTCCTGACTTTC. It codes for CASRGDRGTGANVLTF.

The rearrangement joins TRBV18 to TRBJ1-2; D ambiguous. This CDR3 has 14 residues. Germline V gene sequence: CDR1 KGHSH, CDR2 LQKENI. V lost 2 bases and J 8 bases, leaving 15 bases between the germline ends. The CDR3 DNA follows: TGTGCCAGCTCACCAGTTCCGGGCACGGGGGGCTACACCTTC. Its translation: CASSPVPGTGGYTF.

As DNA, the CDR3 is TGTGCCAGTAGCGAAGGGCAGGGAACCCCCACCTACGAGCAGTACTTC. It specifies CASSEGQGTPTYEQYF. The gene calls are TRBV19 and TRBJ2-7; tentative D call: TRBD1 (5 bases). This CDR3 comprises 16 residues. Trimming shortened V by 6 bases and J by 2 bases, and 20 bases separated the two germline ends. Germline CDR1 reads LNHDA; CDR2 reads SQIVND (reference sequence).

In DNA, the CDR3 is TGTGCCAGCAGTGAAGGGGGGGGATACAATGAGCAGTTCTTC. Its protein product is CASSEGGGYNEQFF. This chain joins TRBV6-1 and TRBJ2-1, with 7 bases aligning to TRBD2. The V and J ends lost 1 base and 4 bases, in that order; junction bases with no gene match: 1. Germline loops: CDR1 MNHNS, CDR2 SASEGT. This CDR3 spans 14 amino acids.

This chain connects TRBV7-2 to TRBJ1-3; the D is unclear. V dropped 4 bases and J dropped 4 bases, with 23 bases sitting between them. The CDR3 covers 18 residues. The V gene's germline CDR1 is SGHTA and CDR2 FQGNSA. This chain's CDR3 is CASSSLKIEGSTGNTIYF. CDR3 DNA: TGTGCCAGCAGCTCCCTAAAGATAGAGGGATCAACCGGAAACACCATATATTTT.

Here the CDR3 reads CASSLDDGLNTEAFF. The CDR3 nucleotides read TGTGCCAGCAGCTTAGATGACGGGTTGAACACTGAAGCTTTCTTT. The chain is built from TRBV11-2 and TRBJ1-1, with unresolved D. CDR3 length: 15 residues. V lost 0 bases and J lost 0, with 8 bases in between. CDR1 is SGHAT, CDR2 FQNNGV, per germline.

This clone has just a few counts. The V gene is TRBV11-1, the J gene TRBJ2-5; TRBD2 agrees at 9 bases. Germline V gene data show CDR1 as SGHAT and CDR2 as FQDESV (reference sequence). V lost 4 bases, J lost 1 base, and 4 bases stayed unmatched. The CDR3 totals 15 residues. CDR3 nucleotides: TGTGCCAGCAGCTCTCTAGCGGGGACCCAAGAGACCCAGTACTTC. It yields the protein CASSSLAGTQETQYF.

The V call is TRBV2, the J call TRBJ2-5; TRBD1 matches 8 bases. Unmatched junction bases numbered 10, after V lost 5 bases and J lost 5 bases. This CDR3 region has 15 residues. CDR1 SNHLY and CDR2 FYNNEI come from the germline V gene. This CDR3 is CASSSLLGQGETQYF. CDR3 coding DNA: TGTGCCAGCAGTTCTCTTCTTGGACAGGGCGAGACCCAGTACTTC.

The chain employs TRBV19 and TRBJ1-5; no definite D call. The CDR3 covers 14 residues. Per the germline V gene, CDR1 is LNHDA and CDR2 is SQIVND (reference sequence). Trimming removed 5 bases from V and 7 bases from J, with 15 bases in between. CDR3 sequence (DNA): TGTGCCAGTAGTTGGTCCGGAGTCGGGCAGCCCCAGCATTTT. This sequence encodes CASSWSGVGQPQHF. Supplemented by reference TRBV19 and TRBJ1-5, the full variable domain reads DGGITQSPKYLFRKEGQNVTLSCEQNLNHDAMYWYRQDPGQGLRLIYYSQIVNDFQKGDIAEGYSVSREKKESFPLTVTSAQKNPTAFYLCASSWSGVGQPQHFGDGTRLSIL.

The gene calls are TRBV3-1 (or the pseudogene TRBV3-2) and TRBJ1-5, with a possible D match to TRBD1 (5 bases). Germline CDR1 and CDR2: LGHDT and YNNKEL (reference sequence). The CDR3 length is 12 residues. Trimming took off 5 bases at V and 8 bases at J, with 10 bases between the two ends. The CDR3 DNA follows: TGTGCCAGCAGCTTTTCAGGGAAGCCCCAGCATTTT. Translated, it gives CASSFSGKPQHF.

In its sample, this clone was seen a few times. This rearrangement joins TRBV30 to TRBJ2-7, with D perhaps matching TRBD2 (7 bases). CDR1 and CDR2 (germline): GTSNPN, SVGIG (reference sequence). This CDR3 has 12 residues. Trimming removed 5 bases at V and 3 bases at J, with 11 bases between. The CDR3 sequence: CAWGGGSYEQYF. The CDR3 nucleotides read TGTGCCTGGGGGGGCGGGAGCTACGAGCAGTACTTC.

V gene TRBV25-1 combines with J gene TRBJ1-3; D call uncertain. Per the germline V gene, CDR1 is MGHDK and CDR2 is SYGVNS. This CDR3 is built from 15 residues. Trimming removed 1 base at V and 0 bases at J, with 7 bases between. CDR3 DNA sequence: TGTGCCAGCAGTGAATTAACAAGCTCTGGAAACACCATATATTTT. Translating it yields CASSELTSSGNTIYF.

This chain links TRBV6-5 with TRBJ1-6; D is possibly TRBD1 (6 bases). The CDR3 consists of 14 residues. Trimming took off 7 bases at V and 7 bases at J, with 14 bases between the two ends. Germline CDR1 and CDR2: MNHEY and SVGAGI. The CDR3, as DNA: TGTGCCAGCAAAAACAGGGTAGGAAATTCACCCCTCCACTTT. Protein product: CASKNRVGNSPLHF.

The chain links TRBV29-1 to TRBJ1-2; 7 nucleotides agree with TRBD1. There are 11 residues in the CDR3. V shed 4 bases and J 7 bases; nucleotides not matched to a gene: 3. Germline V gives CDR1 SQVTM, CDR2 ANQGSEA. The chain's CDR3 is CSVGSGGGYTF. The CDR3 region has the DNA TGCAGCGTTGGGTCAGGGGGTGGCTACACCTTC.